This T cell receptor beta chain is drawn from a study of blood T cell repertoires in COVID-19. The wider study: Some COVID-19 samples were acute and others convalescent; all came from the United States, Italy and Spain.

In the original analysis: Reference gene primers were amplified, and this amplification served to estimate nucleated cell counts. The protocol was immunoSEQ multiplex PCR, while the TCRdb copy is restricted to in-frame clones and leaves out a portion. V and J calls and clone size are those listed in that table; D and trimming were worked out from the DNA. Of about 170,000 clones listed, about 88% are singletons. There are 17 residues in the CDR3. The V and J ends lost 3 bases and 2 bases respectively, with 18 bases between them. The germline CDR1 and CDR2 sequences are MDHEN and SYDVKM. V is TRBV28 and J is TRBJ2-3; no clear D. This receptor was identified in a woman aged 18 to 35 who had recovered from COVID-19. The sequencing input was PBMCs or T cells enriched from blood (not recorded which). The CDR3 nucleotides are TGTGCCAGCAGTTTTACGGCGACACAACGAGACACAGATACGCAGTATTTT. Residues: CASSFTATQRDTDTQYF.